Here is one T cell receptor (beta chain) with its context. The source of the sample is a study of CD8 T cells in Susac syndrome. With 6 bases removed from V and 4 bases from J, the gap between germline ends came to 9 bases. CDR3 length: 12 residues. Germline V CDR1 and CDR2: MNHEY, SVGAGI. An amount of RNA that ranged from about 0.45 to 1 ug was reverse transcribed with random hexamers. Coverage of TCR beta CDR3 amplification by immunoSEQ multiplex PCR extended to 54 Vbeta and 13 Jbeta. TCRdb redid the calling of the immunoSEQ multiplex PCR reads with MiXCR, one entry per CDR3 protein. The sample consists of 200,000 to 250,000 distinct CDR3 sequences, 90% to 95% of them appearing once.

The V call is TRBV6-5, the J call TRBJ1-2; tentatively, D is TRBD1 (6 bases). The specimen sequenced was CD8+ T cells from PBMCs. This TCR was sampled from a human donor with multiple sclerosis. The CDR3 is CASRTGGYGYTF. For the CDR3, the DNA is TGTGCCAGCAGGACAGGTGGCTATGGCTACACCTTC.